One sample yielded the 12 T cell receptor beta chains listed below, sequenced in a study of cytomegalovirus exposure and HLA in healthy donors. Primers for the PCR totalled 60 Vbeta and 13 Jbeta. Here immunoSEQ multiplex PCR was the method, and the copy in TCRdb shows in-frame clones only, minus some. The sample consists of 95,000 to 150,000 clones, roughly 18% of them appearing once. Sequencing was performed on PBMCs. Receptor source: a female donor in good health and CMV-seropositive.

This clone was observed a few times. This chain joins TRBV6-1 and TRBJ1-4; 7 bases map to TRBD1. CDR1 and CDR2 (germline): MNHNS, SASEGT. Trimming cost V 5 bases and J 7 bases; bases outside gene matches: 10. The CDR3 is 15 amino acids. The CDR3 sequence: CASSFPTGTVEKLFF. The DNA for the CDR3 is TGTGCCAGCAGTTTCCCGACCGGGACAGTTGAAAAACTGTTTTTT.

Only a few counts were recorded for this clone. This chain links TRBV7-9 with TRBJ2-7, with a tentative D call TRBD2 (6 bases). Germline V CDR1 and CDR2: SEHNR, FQNEAQ (reference sequence). The length of the CDR3 is 14 residues. Trimming removed 0 bases at V and 5 bases at J, with 11 bases between. CDR3 amino acids: CASSLAGGTNEQYF. The CDR3 coding sequence is TGTGCCAGCAGCTTAGCGGGAGGTACCAACGAGCAGTACTTC.

The chain is built from TRBV6-5 and TRBJ2-7; 8 nucleotides match TRBD1. This CDR3 is 13 amino acids long. V lost 6 bases, J lost 3 bases, and 4 bases stayed unmatched. CDR1 and CDR2 (germline): MNHEY, SVGAGI. The CDR3 DNA follows: TGTGCCAGCAGATTAGACAGGGGCTACGAGCAGTACTTC. Protein: CASRLDRGYEQYF.

With regard to this clone: A junction end diverges from the germline sequence, so it may reflect a read error. J is TRBJ1-1 and V is TRBV29-1; a possible D gene is TRBD1 (5 bases). The CDR3 contains 12 residues. Looked up from germline, CDR1 is SQVTM and CDR2 is ANQGSEA. The CDR3 is CRVVSGDTEAFF. The CDR3 DNA reads as TGCAGAGTTGTTTCGGGGGACACTGAAGCTTTCTTT.

This clone was counted only a few times. The V call is TRBV5-6, the J call TRBJ2-3, with TRBD2 identical over 14 bases. Germline-derived CDR1 and CDR2 are SGHDT and YYEEEE. There are 17 residues in the CDR3. The junction had 3 bases not matched to a gene; V was cut back by 0 bases and J by 3 bases. CDR3 nucleotides: TGTGCCAGCAGCTTGGGGACTAGCGGGGGGCTGACAGATACGCAGTATTTT. Translation gives CASSLGTSGGLTDTQYF. Combining the CDR3 with reference TRBV5-6 and TRBJ2-3 gives the whole variable domain DAGVTQSPTHLIKTRGQQVTLRCSPKSGHDTVSWYQQALGQGPQFIFQYYEEEERQRGNFPDRFSGHQFPNYSSELNVNALLLGDSALYLCASSLGTSGGLTDTQYFGPGTRLTVL.

Ten or more counts support this clone. The chain combines TRBV11-3 with TRBJ2-2, with D possibly TRBD1 on 6 matching bases. The CDR3 extends over 15 amino acids. The V gene's germline CDR1 is SGHNT and CDR2 YENEEA. V lost 0 bases and J 4 bases, leaving 9 bases between the germline ends. CDR3 protein: CASSLDQGSTGELFF. The CDR3 region has the DNA TGTGCCAGCAGCTTAGATCAGGGGAGCACCGGGGAGCTGTTTTTT.

This chain links TRBV7-9 with TRBJ1-5; unclear D gene. This CDR3 is 12 amino acids long. Germline V gives CDR1 SEHNR, CDR2 FQNEAQ (reference sequence). The V end lost 0 bases, the J end lost 5 bases, and 2 bases lay between the germline ends. CDR3 region: CASSLADQPQHF. The CDR3 DNA sequence: TGTGCCAGCAGCTTAGCCGATCAGCCCCAGCATTTT.

This chain links TRBV10-3 with TRBJ1-1; D perhaps matches TRBD1 (6 bases). The CDR3 totals 14 residues. Trimming took 4 bases from V and 5 from J, leaving 14 bases between them. Germline V gives CDR1 ENHRY, CDR2 SYGVKD. DNA of the CDR3: TGTGCCATCAGTGGGGGCCCAGGGGTTACTGAAGCTTTCTTT. Amino acid sequence: CAISGGPGVTEAFF.

This clone appeared a few times. V is TRBV4-3 and J is TRBJ2-3; D gene uncertain. V lost 0 bases to trimming and J lost 0 bases, with 4 bases between them. The CDR3 spans 14 residues. Germline lookup yields CDR1 LGHNA and CDR2 YSLEER. The CDR3 nucleotides are TGCGCCAGCAGCCAAGAGGCTAGCACAGATACGCAGTATTTT. This translates into CASSQEASTDTQYF.

The V call is TRBV28, the J call TRBJ1-2; a possible D gene is TRBD1 (5 bases). This CDR3 region has 16 residues. CDR1 MDHEN and CDR2 SYDVKM come from the germline V gene. The V and J ends lost 2 bases and 3 bases respectively, with 16 bases between them. The CDR3 DNA follows: TGTGCCAGCAGTTTACCATCAAGGGGCAGCCACTATGGCTACACCTTC. Amino acid sequence: CASSLPSRGSHYGYTF.

This clone has just a few counts. The V call is TRBV4-2, the J call TRBJ2-2; 7 bases match TRBD1. Germline loops: CDR1 LGHNA, CDR2 YNFKEQ. The CDR3 consists of 16 residues. J lost 6 bases, V lost 1 base, and 8 bases had no gene match. Here the CDR3 DNA reads TGTGCCAGCAGCCAAGGCGACAGGGAGTTCGCCGGGGAGCTGTTTTTT. The encoded protein is CASSQGDREFAGELFF.

The rearrangement links TRBV18 to TRBJ1-1; 9 nucleotides line up with TRBD1. This CDR3 spans 17 amino acids. V gave up 1 base and J gave up 1 base; unmatched junction bases: 7. CDR1 is KGHSH and CDR2 is LQKENI in the germline V gene. The DNA of the CDR3 is TGTGCCAGCTCACCACAAAACAGGGGGCTTGAGAACACTGAAGCTTTCTTT. This translates into CASSPQNRGLENTEAFF.